Each of the 18 T cell receptor beta chains below was sequenced from the same sample in a study of blood T cells in healthy people across ages. A second PCR of 7 to 11 cycles used a sample-barcoded 5' primer and a J-beta primer mix. Using its own MiXCR run on the 5' RACE reads, TCRdb lists one record per CDR3 protein. The sample consists of hundreds of thousands of distinct CDR3 sequences, roughly 24% of them appearing once. These data also formed part of another study, on T cells of mothers and their children.

The material sequenced was blood. The receptor set was obtained from a boy younger than 18 in good health.

The V call is TRBV6-6, the J call TRBJ2-1; possible D gene TRBD2, 7 bases. TRBJ2-7 matches the DNA end more closely, so the J call is doubtful. Germline V gene data show CDR1 as MNHNY and CDR2 as SVGAGI (reference sequence). This CDR3 has 16 amino acids. CDR3 bases: TGTGCCAGCAGTTGCCCGAGAGGGGGGGGAGACTACGAGCAGTACTTC. This gives the protein CASSCPRGGGDYEQYF.

The chain is built from TRBV27 and TRBJ1-2; no clear D. This CDR3 spans 14 amino acids. Germline assignment: CDR1 MNHEY and CDR2 SMNVEV (reference sequence). With 2 bases removed from V and 2 bases from J, the gap between germline ends came to 9 bases. DNA for the CDR3: TGTGCCAGCAGTTTAACTTGGCAGAACTATGGCTACACCTTC. Its protein product is CASSLTWQNYGYTF.

The V gene is TRBV6-5, the J gene TRBJ2-7; D remains unclear. CDR1 and CDR2 (germline): MNHEY, SVGAGI. Trimming left V 6 bases short and J 3 bases short, with 9 bases between. The CDR3 loop spans 12 amino acids. CDR3 loop: CASSRNYYEQYF. CDR3 sequence (DNA): TGTGCCAGCAGCCGTAACTACTACGAGCAGTACTTC.

V gene TRBV9 combines with J gene TRBJ2-1; D uncertain. In germline, CDR1 is SGDLS, CDR2 YYNGEE. CDR3 length: 15 residues. V lost 0 bases, J lost 8 bases, and 15 bases lay in between. CDR3 DNA sequence: TGTGCCAGCAGCGTAGGTGAGCGCCTTGGGGATGAGCAGTTCTTC. It specifies CASSVGERLGDEQFF.

The V gene is TRBV3-1, the J gene TRBJ2-7; D is perhaps TRBD1 or TRBD2 (5 bases each). This CDR3 spans 14 amino acids. With 4 bases removed from V and 2 bases from J, the gap between germline ends came to 12 bases. Germline V lookup: CDR1 LGHDT, CDR2 YNNKEL (reference sequence). CDR3 region: CASSPRGFAYEQYF. CDR3 nucleotides: TGTGCCAGCAGCCCCCGGGGCTTCGCCTACGAGCAGTACTTC.

J is TRBJ1-2 and V is TRBV6-5; D call uncertain. V shed 2 bases and J shed 4 bases, with 20 bases lying between them. This CDR3 comprises 17 residues. CDR1 and CDR2 (germline): MNHEY, SVGAGI. The CDR3 sequence is CASSYIRAGMKGYGYTF. The CDR3 DNA sequence: TGTGCCAGCAGTTACATAAGAGCGGGGATGAAGGGCTATGGCTACACCTTC.

This chain links TRBV20-1 with TRBJ1-5; D call uncertain. Per germline, CDR1 DFQATT and CDR2 SNEGSKA (reference sequence). The CDR3 is 14 residues long. Trimming removed 6 bases from V and 3 bases from J, with 15 bases in between. DNA for the CDR3: TGCAGTGCAGGAAAATCACAGTCCAATCAGCCCCAGCATTTT. Encoded protein: CSAGKSQSNQPQHF.

This clonotype was seen only a few times. The CDR3 sequence is CASGGARFEKLFF. The CDR3 bases are TGTGCCAGCGGCGGGGCGCGTTTTGAAAAACTGTTTTTT. This chain uses TRBV12-3 or TRBV12-4 with TRBJ1-4; maybe TRBD1 (5 bases). This CDR3 has 13 residues. The V end lost 8 bases, the J end lost 7 bases, and 14 bases lay between the germline ends.

This clonotype has only a few counts. This chain connects TRBV10-3 to TRBJ1-5; TRBD1 might be the D (6 bases). V dropped 8 bases and J dropped 0 bases, with 14 bases sitting between them. Germline CDR1 ENHRY, CDR2 SYGVKD. This CDR3 has 15 residues. The CDR3 coding sequence is TGTGCCATCGGAAGGGGGGCTAATAGCAATCAGCCCCAGCATTTT. As protein: CAIGRGANSNQPQHF.

This clonotype has more than one count but fewer than ten. The rearrangement links TRBV20-1 to TRBJ2-7; D remains unclear. The V gene lost 2 bases and the J gene lost 3 bases, with 14 bases spanning the gap. Germline CDR1 reads DFQATT; CDR2 reads SNEGSKA (reference sequence). CDR3 length: 14 amino acids. The CDR3: CSARSALDLYEQYF. CDR3 nucleotide sequence: TGCAGTGCTAGAAGTGCCCTGGATCTCTACGAGCAGTACTTC.

There are a few counts of this clonotype. This rearrangement joins TRBV27 to TRBJ1-2; 9 bases line up with TRBD1. Losses at the gene ends were 5 bases for V and 7 bases for J; bases not matched to a gene: 5. The CDR3 runs to 13 residues. The germline V gene has CDR1 MNHEY and CDR2 SMNVEV (reference sequence). The CDR3 DNA reads TGTGCCAGCAGTAGCCGACAGGGGGGTGGCTACACCTTC. Translated: CASSSRQGGGYTF.

This clonotype was counted a few times. The chain carries TRBV12-3 or TRBV12-4 and TRBJ2-5, with D perhaps given as TRBD1 or TRBD2 (5 bases each). Matching the DNA end better, TRBJ2-7 makes the J call doubtful. CDR3 length equals 16 residues. The CDR3 DNA reads TGTGCCAGCAGTTCCTTTGGGCTGCATTGGGGGAACGAGCAGTACTTC. This translates into CASSSFGLHWGNEQYF.

This clonotype was detected only a few times. This chain connects TRBV20-1 to TRBJ1-3; TRBD1 might be the D (6 bases). This CDR3 has 14 residues. The V gene's germline CDR1 is DFQATT and CDR2 SNEGSKA (reference sequence). The V end lost 4 bases, the J end lost 1 base, and 11 bases lay between the germline ends. This CDR3 reads CSATKGGSGNTIYF. CDR3 in DNA: TGCAGTGCTACCAAGGGGGGGTCTGGAAACACCATATATTTT.

This clonotype came up a few times. The chain has TRBV3-1 and TRBJ1-4, with D tentatively TRBD1 (5 bases). This CDR3 has 16 residues. CDR1 LGHDT and CDR2 YNNKEL come from the germline V gene (reference sequence). V was pared by 4 bases and J by 10 bases, with 22 bases between. The CDR3 sequence: CASSRFGQTPRGKLFF. In DNA form, the CDR3 reads TGTGCCAGCAGCCGCTTTGGGCAGACTCCTAGGGGAAAACTGTTTTTT.

The sample holds a few counts of this clonotype. The CDR3 loop is CASSLEHRGPYNEQFF. CDR3 nucleotides: TGTGCCAGCAGCTTAGAACACAGGGGACCCTACAATGAGCAGTTCTTC. The rearrangement joins TRBV11-2 to TRBJ2-1; 7 positions agree with TRBD1. This CDR3 is 16 amino acids long. Germline CDR1 reads SGHAT; CDR2 reads FQNNGV. V was clipped by 0 bases and J by 2 bases; unmatched bases: 4. Full variable domain (missing parts from reference TRBV11-2 and TRBJ2-1): EAGVAQSPRYKIIEKRQSVAFWCNPISGHATLYWYQQILGQGPKLLIQFQNNGVVDDSQLPKDRFSAERLKGVDSTLKIQPAKLEDSAVYLCASSLEHRGPYNEQFFGPGTRLTVL.

DNA of the CDR3: TGCAGTGCTAGGGAGGGCTTCTCCTACGAGCAGTACTTC. Its translation: CSAREGFSYEQYF. The chain joins TRBV20-1 to TRBJ2-7; a possible D gene is TRBD2 (6 bases). CDR3 length: 13 amino acids. The ends were cut back, 3 bases at V and 0 bases at J, with 9 bases in the middle. Germline-derived CDR1 and CDR2 are DFQATT and SNEGSKA (reference sequence).

The sample holds a few counts of this clonotype. The junction departs from the called germline gene at one end, perhaps through a read error. In nucleotides, the CDR3 is TGCGCCAGCAGTTCTACCCGGGGCTGGGACGGGAACACTGAAGCCTTCTTT. It yields the protein CASSSTRGWDGNTEAFF. The J gene is TRBJ1-1, the V gene TRBV5-1; possibly TRBD1 for D (5 bases). The CDR3 has 17 residues. CDR1 and CDR2 (germline): SGHRS, YFSETQ.

The table lists this clonotype with a few counts. The rearrangement uses TRBV5-1 and TRBJ2-1, with 9 bases aligning to TRBD2. The CDR3 totals 17 residues. Germline assignment: CDR1 SGHRS and CDR2 YFSETQ. Losses at the gene ends were 0 bases for V and 3 bases for J; bases not matched to a gene: 7. In DNA, the CDR3 is TGCGCCAGCAGCTTGGAGGCTAGCGGGGCCCTCTACAATGAGCAGTTCTTC. Protein sequence: CASSLEASGALYNEQFF.